This T cell receptor (beta chain) was documented in a study of human T cells and chemical hapten exposure. General observations from the study: Counts of TCRs above 1 in 1000 frequency stayed unchanged with DPC sensitization.

This sample's time point: pre-sensitization, week 0. Described treatment: therapeutic diphenylcyclopropenone sensitization with weekly scalp DPC. Unique molecular identifiers were attached to individual cDNA molecules during library preparation. A single record per CDR3 protein comes from TCRdb applying MiXCR to the RACE reads. The table includes around 62,000 distinct CDR3 sequences, roughly 6.7% detected once. On this clonotype: The antigen is not known.

The material was whole blood, obtained in connection with sensitization to the hapten diphenylcyclopropenone (DPC). This sequence was found in a woman aged 25 to 45 with alopecia areata. Some clones in this sample may be carry-over from other donors' samples.

CDR3 loop: CAISPDRVEQPQHF. The CDR3 DNA reads as TGTGCCATCAGTCCTGACAGGGTAGAGCAGCCCCAGCATTTT. This sequence joins TRBV10-3 and TRBJ1-5, with TRBD1 matching over 7 bases. CDR1 and CDR2 from the germline V gene are ENHRY and SYGVKD. V lost 5 bases to trimming and J lost 7 bases; unmatched junction nucleotides: 8. The CDR3 is 14 residues long.